What follows are 7 T cell receptor beta chains derived from one specimen sequenced in a study of cytomegalovirus exposure and HLA in healthy donors. TCRdb keeps only in-frame clones here, not all; method: immunoSEQ multiplex PCR. The sample records 100,000 to 120,000 clones, 86% being singletons. The source material was PBMCs. All receptors derive from a woman younger than 30 in good health and CMV-seropositive.

This clone was seen a handful of times. The chain is built from TRBV19 and TRBJ1-1; D is perhaps TRBD1 (5 bases). This CDR3 is built from 13 residues. Trimming pared 4 bases from V and 3 bases from J, leaving 9 bases between. Germline values: CDR1 LNHDA, CDR2 SQIVND (reference sequence). The CDR3 region is CASSNRGDTEAFF. The CDR3 bases are TGTGCCAGTAGTAACCGGGGGGACACTGAAGCTTTCTTT.

The rearrangement uses TRBV18 and TRBJ2-2; D is unclear. CDR1 is KGHSH, CDR2 LQKENI, per germline. V lost 6 bases to trimming and J lost 1 base, with 6 bases between them. The length of the CDR3 is 13 residues. CDR3 residues: CASSTRNTGELFF. CDR3 nucleotide sequence: TGTGCCAGCTCGACACGGAACACCGGGGAGCTGTTTTTT.

J is TRBJ1-5 and V is TRBV28; TRBD1 agrees at 8 bases. Germline CDR1 is MDHEN and CDR2 is SYDVKM. J gave up 7 bases and V 5 bases, and 7 bases lay outside the gene matches. The CDR3 extends over 14 amino acids. DNA for the CDR3: TGTGCCAGCAGTGGGACAGGACCAAGGCAGCCCCAGCATTTT. This translates into CASSGTGPRQPQHF.

The V gene is TRBV30, the J gene TRBJ2-2, with a possible D match to TRBD2 (6 bases). The CDR3 sequence is 16 residues long. Germline CDR1 is GTSNPN and CDR2 is SVGIG (reference sequence). V lost 1 base and J 2 bases, leaving 14 bases between the germline ends. The CDR3 loop is CAWSGRGTHNTGELFF. The CDR3, as DNA: TGTGCCTGGAGTGGGAGAGGGACTCATAACACCGGGGAGCTGTTTTTT.

The chain links TRBV4-1 to TRBJ2-5; 10 bases fit TRBD1. After removal of 4 bases from V and 5 bases from J, the junction contained 16 bases not matched to a gene. Germline values: CDR1 MGHRA, CDR2 YSYEKL. The CDR3 has 18 amino acids. In nucleotides, the CDR3 is TGCGCCAGCAGCCCCTTATTTTTCCGGGACAGGGGCCCGGAGACCCAGTACTTC. Protein product: CASSPLFFRDRGPETQYF.

The V call is TRBV11-3, the J call TRBJ2-2; D may be TRBD1 (5 bases). Trimming removed 5 bases from V and 0 bases from J, with 10 bases in between. From germline, CDR1 is SGHNT and CDR2 YENEEA. CDR3 length: 15 amino acids. In DNA form, the CDR3 reads TGTGCCAGCAGCGCCCAGGGCACGAACACCGGGGAGCTGTTTTTT. It yields the protein CASSAQGTNTGELFF.

The V gene is TRBV21-1, the J gene TRBJ1-1. TRBV21-1 is described as a pseudogene. The CDR3 has 14 residues. The CDR3 region has the DNA TGTGCCAGCAGCACCCGGTTGGGAGGCACTGAAGCTTTCTTT. This translates into CASSTRLGGTEAFF.